By share of the sample, the clone carrying this T cell receptor beta chain is medium-sized (0.01 to 0.1%). No antigen is known for it. TRB rearrangements were amplified by multiplex PCR with BIOMED2 TRB-A/B primers. TCRdb fed the multiplex PCR reads into MiXCR, producing one record per CDR3 protein. This table has around 15,000 distinct CDR3 sequences, approximately 28% appearing once. This sample was included in a study of T and B cells in COVID-19 patients. Study summary: Active-infection patients were older, median around 62 years, than recovered patients, median approximately 36 years. Of approximately 21 active-infection patients, over 9 were critically ill with mechanical ventilation or extracorporeal membrane oxygenation.

V dropped 4 bases and J dropped 4 bases, with 13 bases sitting between them. This CDR3 region has 15 residues. CDR1 and CDR2 from the germline V gene are MNHEY and SMNVEV (reference sequence). Study-wide findings and caveats: Patients with COVID-19 reportedly showed strongly skewed T cell receptor beta variable and joining gene usage. Active COVID-19 showed highly clonal TRB repertoires; recovery showed diversity and richness above healthy donors.

TRB was amplified from approximately 250-480 ng of blood genomic DNA. This TCR came from a human donor who had recovered from COVID-19. Sequenced sample: blood. The chain links TRBV27 to TRBJ2-2; D possibly corresponds to TRBD1 (6 bases). The CDR3 DNA reads as TGTGCCAGCAGTTACCTTCGAGGGGGCACCGGGGAGCTGTTTTTT. This encodes CASSYLRGGTGELFF.